The 31 T cell receptor beta chains given below trace back to one sample, sequenced in a study of blood T cells in healthy people across ages. Then a second PCR, running roughly 7 to 11 cycles, was carried out with a sample-barcoded 5' primer and a J-beta primer mix. TCRdb re-derived calls from the 5' RACE reads in MiXCR, one entry per CDR3 protein. The sample includes approximately 800,000 distinct CDR3 sequences, around 68% seen only once; the top ten take roughly 25%. Sequenced material: blood. These receptors were taken from a man younger than 40 in good health.

The DNA of the CDR3 is TGCGCCAGCAGCTTGGCCGGGACTGACTCTGGCGAGCAGTACTTC. Protein product: CASSLAGTDSGEQYF. V and J are TRBV5-1 and TRBJ2-7, with D perhaps TRBD2 (6 bases). This CDR3 is built from 15 residues. Germline V gene lookup returns CDR1 SGHRS and CDR2 YFSETQ. V lost 0 bases, J lost 6 bases, and 16 bases lay in between.

Here the CDR3 reads CASAEGSAQGSEQYF. CDR3 DNA: TGTGCCAGCGCCGAAGGCAGCGCCCAAGGGAGCGAGCAGTACTTC. The chain combines TRBV9 with TRBJ2-7; D may be TRBD2 (5 bases). The CDR3 loop spans 15 amino acids. Germline-derived CDR1 and CDR2 are SGDLS and YYNGEE. V was shortened by 7 bases and J by 6 bases, with 23 bases between the two germline ends.

In this sample, this clonotype turned up a few times. V and J are TRBV7-6 and TRBJ2-7; perhaps TRBD2 as D (7 bases). CDR3 length equals 15 residues. The V gene's germline CDR1 is SGHVS and CDR2 FNYEAQ. The V end was cut by 5 bases, the J end by 4 bases, with 18 bases between. The CDR3 loop reads CASSLGRGVAYEQYF. CDR3 nucleotides: TGTGCCAGCAGCCTTGGGAGGGGGGTTGCATACGAGCAGTACTTC.

This clonotype has just a few counts. The chain recombines TRBV20-1 with TRBJ2-7; 10 nucleotides match TRBD1. Germline loops: CDR1 DFQATT, CDR2 SNEGSKA (reference sequence). Losses at the gene ends were 5 bases for V and 6 bases for J; bases not matched to a gene: 13. The CDR3 loop spans 15 amino acids. CDR3 sequence: CSADWVGTGVSEQYF. The CDR3 nucleotides read TGCAGTGCTGACTGGGTGGGGACAGGGGTAAGCGAGCAGTACTTC.

V gene TRBV4-2 combines with J gene TRBJ1-1; unclear D gene. The CDR3 spans 14 residues. The V end lost 4 bases, the J end lost 3 bases, and 12 bases lay between the germline ends. Germline values: CDR1 LGHNA, CDR2 YNFKEQ. The CDR3: CASSPAGMDTEAFF. The DNA for the CDR3 is TGTGCCAGCAGCCCGGCGGGTATGGACACTGAAGCTTTCTTT.

The chain carries TRBV5-6 and TRBJ2-1; the match to TRBD1 covers 10 bases. CDR1 SGHDT and CDR2 YYEEEE come from the germline V gene. The CDR3 has 15 residues. Losses at the gene ends were 2 bases for V and 13 bases for J; bases not matched to a gene: 12. The CDR3 protein is CASSFPRTGGETQFF. The CDR3 bases are TGTGCCAGCAGCTTCCCGCGGACAGGGGGAGAGACCCAGTTCTTC.

The chain combines TRBV28 with TRBJ2-4, with TRBD2 matching over 14 bases. Trimming took 2 bases from V and 0 from J; bases not matched to a gene: 9. In germline, CDR1 is MDHEN, CDR2 SYDVKM. This CDR3 has 20 amino acids. CDR3 loop: CASSLPPGLAGELAKNIQYF. The CDR3 bases are TGTGCCAGCAGTTTACCTCCGGGACTAGCGGGGGAGCTAGCCAAAAACATTCAGTACTTC.

The chain uses TRBV4-3 and TRBJ2-5; 11 bases agree with TRBD2. In germline, CDR1 is LGHNA, CDR2 YSLEER. Losses at the gene ends were 6 bases for V and 4 bases for J; bases not matched to a gene: 10. CDR3 length equals 16 residues. This CDR3 reads CASSPAPTSGGETQYF. The CDR3 nucleotides are TGCGCCAGCAGTCCCGCCCCCACTAGCGGGGGAGAGACCCAGTACTTC.

This clonotype occurred a few times. The chain combines TRBV20-1 with TRBJ2-7; TRBD1 matches at 8 bases. There are 11 residues in the CDR3. V dropped 8 bases and J dropped 4; count of bases not matched to a gene: 4. Germline CDR1 is DFQATT and CDR2 is SNEGSKA (reference sequence). The CDR3 spells CSTDRGYEQYF. The CDR3 nucleotides are TGCAGTACCGACAGGGGTTACGAGCAGTACTTC.

This clonotype was seen a handful of times. The chain couples TRBV12-3 or TRBV12-4 to TRBJ1-1; a possible D gene is TRBD1 (6 bases). Trimming left V 3 bases short and J 1 base short, with 9 bases between. The CDR3 has 14 amino acids. CDR3 coding DNA: TGTGCCAGCAGTTTCGGGGGCGCGAACACTGAAGCTTTCTTT. Protein: CASSFGGANTEAFF.

The V and J genes are TRBV29-1 and TRBJ2-4; D is possibly TRBD1 (5 bases). Trimming left V 4 bases short and J 1 base short, with 11 bases between. The germline CDR1 and CDR2 sequences are SQVTM and ANQGSEA. The CDR3 length is 14 residues. The CDR3 coding sequence is TGCAGCGTTGTGACAGCAGGGGCCAAAAACATTCAGTACTTC. This translates into CSVVTAGAKNIQYF.

J is TRBJ2-1 and V is TRBV12-3 or TRBV12-4; 7 positions agree with TRBD2. The ends lost 7 bases at V and 7 bases at J; junction bases unmatched: 4. The CDR3 is made up of 12 amino acids. The CDR3 sequence is CASTPGRNEQFF. CDR3 bases: TGTGCCAGCACCCCCGGGAGGAATGAGCAGTTCTTC.

The chain combines TRBV9 with TRBJ2-1; TRBD2 matches 9 bases. The ends lost 2 bases at V and 7 bases at J; junction bases unmatched: 4. The CDR3 sequence is 14 residues long. Germline CDR1 is SGDLS and CDR2 is YYNGEE. CDR3 bases: TGTGCCAGCAGCGTCTCCCTAGCGGGGAATGAGCAGTTCTTC. It specifies CASSVSLAGNEQFF.

J is TRBJ2-7 and V is TRBV12-3 or TRBV12-4, with no clear D. V was cut by 3 bases and J by 0 bases, with 12 bases left in between. The CDR3 length is 15 residues. The CDR3 protein is CASSFQVPLSYEQYF. The DNA of the CDR3 is TGTGCCAGCAGTTTCCAGGTCCCCCTCTCCTACGAGCAGTACTTC.

This clonotype was observed a few times. V is TRBV27 and J is TRBJ1-4; D is unresolved. The CDR3 is made up of 13 amino acids. The germline V gene has CDR1 MNHEY and CDR2 SMNVEV (reference sequence). Trimming stripped 3 bases from V and 8 bases from J, with 10 bases between. Written as DNA, the CDR3 is TGTGCCAGCAGTTTGGGAACACAAGAAAAACTGTTTTTT. Protein: CASSLGTQEKLFF.

There are a few counts of this clonotype. The gene calls are TRBV4-3 and TRBJ2-1; 9 nucleotides align to TRBD1. Per the germline V gene, CDR1 is LGHNA and CDR2 is YSLEER. The CDR3 loop spans 15 amino acids. V shed 2 bases, J shed 8 bases, and the junction held 7 bases outside the gene matches. The CDR3 coding sequence is TGCGCCAGCAGCCAAACCCGGACAGGGGTGGATGAGCAGTTCTTC. It yields the protein CASSQTRTGVDEQFF.

This clonotype showed up just a few times. The chain couples TRBV7-2 to TRBJ2-1, with a possible D match to TRBD2 (5 bases). V dropped 2 bases and J dropped 3 bases, with 11 bases sitting between them. Germline V CDR1 and CDR2: SGHTA, FQGNSA. This CDR3 spans 15 amino acids. The DNA for the CDR3 is TGTGCCAGCAGCTTACGCCGGGATTACTACAATGAGCAGTTCTTC. It codes for CASSLRRDYYNEQFF.

V gene TRBV21-1 combines with J gene TRBJ2-7. TRBV21-1 is classified as a pseudogene. The CDR3 is made up of 16 amino acids. CDR3 in DNA: TGTGCCAGCAGCAGACATCGCCGGACAGGACCCTACGAGCAGTACTTC. This sequence encodes CASSRHRRTGPYEQYF.

V usage is TRBV10-3 and J usage is TRBJ2-7, with 8 bases matching TRBD1. The CDR3 totals 14 residues. V gave up 3 bases and J gave up 3 bases; unmatched junction bases: 4. Germline CDR1 and CDR2: ENHRY and SYGVKD. CDR3 residues: CAISDLGTGYEQYF. The DNA of the CDR3 is TGTGCCATCAGTGACCTTGGGACAGGCTACGAGCAGTACTTC.

About this clonotype: The final CDR3 position lacks the conserved phenylalanine or tryptophan, pointing to a likely read error. No DNA is shown, since the ends of the CDR3 on it are uncertain; the CDR3 is the one TCRdb lists. The V gene is TRBV6-1, the J gene TRBJ2-5; the listed D gene, TRBD1, was not tested against the DNA. The CDR3 length is 18 residues, termini included. Germline V gene sequence: CDR1 MNHNS, CDR2 SASEGT. The CDR3: CASSEAGALVGGGYTFGS.

This sequence joins TRBV27 and TRBJ1-1, with D unclear. The ends were cut back, 4 bases at V and 1 base at J, with 7 bases in the middle. Germline V lookup: CDR1 MNHEY, CDR2 SMNVEV (reference sequence). The CDR3 spans 13 residues. The CDR3 nucleotides read TGTGCCAGCAGTTGTCACTCGAACACTGAAGCTTTCTTT. Translation gives CASSCHSNTEAFF.

The CDR3 sequence: CASSHRDSRTDTQYF. In DNA, the CDR3 is TGTGCCAGCAGCCACCGGGACAGCAGGACAGATACGCAGTATTTT. The genes are TRBV7-2 and TRBJ2-3; 7 nucleotides align to TRBD1. The trim removed 5 bases at V and 3 bases at J, leaving 8 bases unmatched. The CDR3 is made up of 15 amino acids. Germline V CDR1 and CDR2: SGHTA, FQGNSA.

The table lists this clonotype with a few counts. The chain links TRBV29-1 to TRBJ2-1; 12 bases align to TRBD2. The CDR3 spans 15 residues. Germline V gene data show CDR1 as SQVTM and CDR2 as ANQGSEA. With 6 bases clipped from V and 0 bases from J, the junction kept 3 bases outside the gene matches. The CDR3 region has the DNA TGCAGCGTAACTAGCGGGGGGCGCTCCTACAATGAGCAGTTCTTC. Protein: CSVTSGGRSYNEQFF.

This clonotype was recorded a few times. The chain recombines TRBV7-2 with TRBJ2-3; 8 bases match TRBD2. J was trimmed by 2 bases and V by 5 bases; bases with no gene match: 6. Germline CDR1 SGHTA, CDR2 FQGNSA. This CDR3 has 15 residues. CDR3 protein: CASSVSGGLTDTQYF. In DNA, the CDR3 is TGTGCCAGCAGCGTCAGCGGGGGTCTCACAGATACGCAGTATTTT.

The rearrangement joins TRBV4-3 to TRBJ2-7; D possibly corresponds to TRBD1 (6 bases). CDR1 and CDR2 (germline): LGHNA, YSLEER. Trimming removed 4 bases from V and 2 bases from J, with 12 bases in between. The CDR3 sequence is 14 residues long. CDR3 loop: CASSPHTGTYEQYF. The CDR3 DNA reads as TGCGCCAGCAGCCCGCATACAGGGACCTACGAGCAGTACTTC.

This rearrangement joins TRBV7-9 to TRBJ2-1; no reliable D call. From germline, CDR1 is SEHNR and CDR2 FQNEAQ (reference sequence). This CDR3 comprises 15 residues. Trimming shortened V by 5 bases and J by 4 bases, and 15 bases separated the two germline ends. The CDR3, as DNA: TGTGCCAGCAGCGATACGGGTTCAGCTTACAATGAGCAGTTCTTC. Protein sequence: CASSDTGSAYNEQFF.

In this sample, this clonotype turned up a few times. The chain links TRBV27 to TRBJ2-7; unclear D gene. Trimming removed 6 bases from V and 3 bases from J, with 9 bases in between. The CDR3 sequence is 12 residues long. Germline V gene data show CDR1 as MNHEY and CDR2 as SMNVEV (reference sequence). The CDR3 DNA reads as TGTGCCAGCAGCCAACGTGGCTACGAGCAGTACTTC. This codes for CASSQRGYEQYF.

V is TRBV4-1 and J is TRBJ1-1; D might be TRBD1 (5 bases). This CDR3 has 14 amino acids. The germline V and J ends were trimmed by 7 bases and 1 base, with 13 bases remaining between them. The V gene's germline CDR1 is MGHRA and CDR2 YSYEKL. CDR3 residues: CASNVWGPNTEAFF. CDR3 in DNA: TGCGCCAGCAACGTTTGGGGCCCGAACACTGAAGCTTTCTTT.

The chain uses TRBV4-2 and TRBJ1-4; D is ambiguous. Germline loops: CDR1 LGHNA, CDR2 YNFKEQ. The V end lost 1 base, the J end lost 5 bases, and 11 bases lay between the germline ends. The CDR3 runs 15 residues. The CDR3 bases are TGTGCCAGCAGCCAAGTTACAGCTTCCAATGAAAAACTGTTTTTT. Protein: CASSQVTASNEKLFF.

This chain's CDR3 is CASSGRGAVFGEQFF. The CDR3 coding sequence is TGTGCCAGCAGCGGCCGGGGGGCCGTATTCGGTGAGCAGTTCTTC. The genes are TRBV7-8 and TRBJ2-1, with a possible D match to TRBD2 (7 bases). Germline CDR1 and CDR2: SGHVS and FQNEAQ. Between the trimmed V and J ends, which lost 5 bases and 9 bases, there was a span of 20 bases. The CDR3 runs to 15 residues.

The chain couples TRBV9 to TRBJ2-5, with D perhaps TRBD2 (5 bases). CDR1 and CDR2 from the germline V gene are SGDLS and YYNGEE. The CDR3 loop spans 14 amino acids. The ends were cut back, 2 bases at V and 2 bases at J, with 10 bases in the middle. CDR3 DNA sequence: TGTGCCAGCAGCGTGGGAGCGGATCAAGAGACCCAGTACTTC. Protein sequence: CASSVGADQETQYF.